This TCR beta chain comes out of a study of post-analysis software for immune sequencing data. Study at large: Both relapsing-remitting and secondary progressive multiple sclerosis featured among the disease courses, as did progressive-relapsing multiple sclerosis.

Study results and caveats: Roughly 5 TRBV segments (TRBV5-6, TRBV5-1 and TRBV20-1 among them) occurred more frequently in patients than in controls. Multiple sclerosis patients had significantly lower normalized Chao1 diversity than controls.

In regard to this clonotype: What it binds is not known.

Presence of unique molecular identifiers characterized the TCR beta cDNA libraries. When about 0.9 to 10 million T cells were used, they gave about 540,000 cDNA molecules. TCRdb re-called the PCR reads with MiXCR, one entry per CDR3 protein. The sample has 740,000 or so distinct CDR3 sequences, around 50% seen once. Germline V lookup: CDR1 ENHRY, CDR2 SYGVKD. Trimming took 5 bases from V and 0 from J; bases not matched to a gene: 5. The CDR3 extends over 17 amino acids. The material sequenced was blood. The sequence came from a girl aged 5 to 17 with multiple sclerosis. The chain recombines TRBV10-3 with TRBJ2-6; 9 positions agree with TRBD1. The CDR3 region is CAISHRGPASGANVLTF. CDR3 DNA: TGTGCCATCAGTCACAGGGGGCCAGCCTCTGGGGCCAACGTCCTGACTTTC.